This T cell receptor (beta chain) was sequenced during a study of T cell responses to AZD1222 COVID-19 vaccine. The CDR3 consists of 17 residues. J gave up 3 bases and V 4 bases, and 12 bases lay outside the gene matches. Per the germline V gene, CDR1 is SGHTS and CDR2 is YDEGEE. This clone was counted a few times. What it binds is unknown. Whole-study findings and limits: Most donors were white British and more were female, and clonal diversity was possibly underestimated. Targets within unmutated variant regions were reportedly found for nearly half of spike-specific TCRs. Two AZD1222 administrations were followed by greater Spike-specific TCR breadth and depth.

Measured with immunoSEQ multiplex PCR; TCRdb has only the in-frame clones, and not every one. The repertoire has some 100,000 clones, around 84% of them found once; the top ten carry roughly 10%. This TCR derives from an adult in good health. The chain uses TRBV5-8 and TRBJ2-1, with 8 bases that match TRBD1. Source: peripheral blood, taken on day 0 of AZD1222 vaccination. The DNA for the CDR3 is TGTGCCAGCAGCGATACCCCCGGGACAGGTCTCTACAATGAGCAGTTCTTC. It yields the protein CASSDTPGTGLYNEQFF.